A selection of T cell receptor beta chains follows, all from one sample in a study of cytotoxic CD8 clonotypes in ibrutinib-treated CLL. Repertoires were generated with immunoSEQ multiplex PCR, while TCRdb's copy carries only in-frame clones and drops some. The data hold about 200,000 clones, with about two thirds observed a single time. The input for sequencing was PBMCs, taken after 24 months of ibrutinib treatment. These receptors all come from a human donor with chronic lymphocytic leukemia. Each CDR3 is given with its conserved first and last residue. The order of the fields is V gene, J gene, clone size, D gene, CDR3 protein, CDR3 DNA. D genes are given only for firm matches. Size is stated for part of the rows, as once, few or many counts, or as a class when the clone is expanded.

TRBV23-1,TRBJ1-2,.,.,CASSQWAENYGYTF,TGCGCCAGCAGTCAATGGGCCGAGAACTATGGCTACACCTTC
TRBV4-3,TRBJ2-1,.,.,CASSQEPDSSTYNEQFF,TGCGCCAGCAGCCAGGAACCTGACTCCTCAACCTACAATGAGCAGTTCTTC
TRBV7-8,TRBJ1-2,once,.,CASTPDGTRYTF,TGTGCCAGCACCCCGGACGGGACGCGCTACACCTTC
TRBV7-2,TRBJ2-1,.,.,CASSLRDSYNEQFF,TGTGCCAGCAGCTTGCGGGACTCCTACAATGAGCAGTTCTTC
TRBV7-9,TRBJ2-3,.,TRBD1,CASSGAGGVPPADTQYF,TGTGCCAGCAGCGGGGCAGGGGGCGTCCCGCCAGCCGATACGCAGTATTTT
TRBV4-1,TRBJ2-7,.,TRBD2,CASSQPISGNSYEQYF,TGCGCCAGCAGCCAGCCAATTAGCGGGAACTCCTACGAGCAGTACTTC
TRBV2,TRBJ1-2,.,.,CASSGTAYYGYTF,TGTGCCAGCAGTGGGACGGCATACTATGGCTACACCTTC
TRBV6-1,TRBJ1-2,.,TRBD1,CASSSSWTGVNGYTF,TGTGCCAGCAGCTCCTCCTGGACAGGGGTCAATGGCTACACCTTC
TRBV9,TRBJ2-5,.,TRBD2,CASSRGSSGVMETQYF,TGTGCCAGCAGCCGAGGGTCTAGCGGGGTCATGGAGACCCAGTACTTC
TRBV25-1,TRBJ2-3,.,TRBD1,CASKGQGTDTQYF,TGTGCCAGCAAGGGACAGGGCACAGATACGCAGTATTTT
TRBV5-1,TRBJ2-1,once,.,CASSLARGGEQFF,TGCGCCAGCAGCTTGGCCAGGGGTGGTGAGCAGTTCTTC
TRBV18,TRBJ1-2,few,.,CASSTLETGYGYTF,TGTGCCAGCTCTACCCTCGAGACCGGCTATGGCTACACCTTC
TRBV9,TRBJ2-5,.,.,CASKGSAETQYF,TGTGCCAGCAAGGGCTCGGCGGAGACCCAGTACTTC
TRBV4-2,TRBJ2-3,.,TRBD2,CASSQEGAGLAFNTDTQYF,TGTGCCAGCAGCCAAGAGGGTGCGGGACTAGCTTTCAACACAGATACGCAGTATTTT
TRBV30,TRBJ2-3,.,.,CAWTGVNTQYF,TGTGCCTGGACAGGTGTTAATACGCAGTATTTT
TRBV9,TRBJ2-1,.,.,CASSEGPREQFF,TGTGCCAGCAGCGAGGGACCCCGCGAGCAGTTCTTC
TRBV7-9,TRBJ2-5,.,.,CASSVGFVQVETQYF,TGTGCCAGCAGCGTAGGGTTTGTTCAGGTCGAGACCCAGTACTTC
TRBV7-6,TRBJ1-1,.,TRBD1,CASSLRQGGTEAFF,TGTGCCAGCAGCCTCAGACAGGGAGGAACTGAAGCTTTCTTT
TRBV6-5,TRBJ2-2,.,.,CASSYFSTGELFF,TGTGCCAGCAGTTACTTTAGCACCGGGGAGCTGTTTTTT
TRBV11-2,TRBJ2-5,once,.,CASSPLREISETQYF,TGTGCCAGCAGCCCTTTGAGGGAAATTAGCGAGACCCAGTACTTC
TRBV18,TRBJ2-3,.,TRBD1,CASSGTGLADTQYF,TGTGCCAGCTCAGGGACAGGGTTGGCAGATACGCAGTATTTT
TRBV18,TRBJ2-7,once,TRBD1,CASSPGQYPYEQYF,TGTGCCAGCTCACCGGGACAGTATCCCTACGAGCAGTACTTC
TRBV6-1,TRBJ2-7,once,.,CASSEAHFTSYEQYF,TGTGCCAGCAGTGAAGCGCATTTCACCAGCTACGAGCAGTACTTC
TRBV19,TRBJ2-7,.,TRBD2,CASSMGREFSYEQYF,TGTGCCAGTAGTATGGGGCGGGAGTTCTCCTACGAGCAGTACTTC
TRBV7-9,TRBJ2-7,.,TRBD1,CASSLVGQGYEQYF,TGTGCCAGCAGCTTAGTGGGACAGGGGTACGAGCAGTACTTC
TRBV7-9,TRBJ2-7,.,TRBD2,CASSLKASGSYEQYF,TGTGCCAGCAGCTTGAAGGCCAGCGGGAGTTACGAGCAGTACTTC
TRBV5-6,TRBJ2-7,.,TRBD2,CASSLYWTSGYEQYF,TGTGCCAGCAGCTTGTACTGGACTAGCGGCTACGAGCAGTACTTC
TRBV30,TRBJ2-7,.,.,CAWSALRGEQYF,TGTGCCTGGAGTGCTTTGAGAGGGGAGCAGTACTTC
TRBV15,TRBJ2-1,.,TRBD1,CATSRPGRGYYNEQFF,TGTGCCACCAGCAGACCCGGCAGGGGGTACTACAATGAGCAGTTCTTC
TRBV18,TRBJ2-2,.,.,CASSYSKQEELFF,TGTGCCAGCTCATATTCTAAGCAAGAGGAGCTGTTTTTT
TRBV10-2,TRBJ2-7,.,.,CASRARTVSYEQYF,TGCGCCAGCAGGGCCCGGACGGTCTCCTACGAGCAGTACTTC
TRBV5-1,TRBJ1-3,.,.,CASSLSDTDSGNTIYF,TGCGCCAGCAGCTTGAGCGACACCGACTCTGGAAACACCATATATTTT
TRBV4-3,TRBJ2-3,.,TRBD2,CASSQQAGVDTQYF,TGCGCCAGCAGCCAACAGGCGGGAGTGGATACGCAGTATTTT
TRBV5-1,TRBJ2-6,.,.,CASSLNTRSSSGANVLTF,TGCGCCAGCAGCTTGAACACCCGTTCTTCCTCTGGGGCCAACGTCCTGACTTTC
TRBV7-8,TRBJ1-2,.,.,CASSFLALWDYGYTF,TGTGCCAGCAGCTTTTTGGCCCTTTGGGACTATGGCTACACCTTC
TRBV11-1,TRBJ1-2,.,.,CASSARRAEGPRTF,TGTGCCAGCAGCGCACGGCGGGCGGAGGGACCGCGCACCTTC
TRBV4-3,TRBJ2-4,.,TRBD1,CASSQYGTANIQYF,TGCGCCAGCAGCCAGTACGGGACAGCAAACATTCAGTACTTC
TRBV5-4,TRBJ2-7,.,TRBD2,CASSLDILAGTYEQYF,TGTGCCAGCAGCTTGGATATCCTAGCGGGCACCTACGAGCAGTACTTC
TRBV5-1,TRBJ2-5,.,.,CASSRGAETQYF,TGCGCCAGCAGTAGGGGGGCGGAGACCCAGTACTTC
TRBV30,TRBJ1-3,once,.,CAWSRYRPSSGNTIYF,TGTGCCTGGAGTAGATACCGACCCAGCTCTGGAAACACCATATATTTT
TRBV14,TRBJ1-2,.,TRBD1,CASSQTPGQGARSGYTF,TGTGCCAGCAGCCAGACTCCGGGACAGGGGGCGCGAAGTGGCTACACCTTC
TRBV25-1,TRBJ2-1,.,.,CASSESVDYNEQFF,TGTGCCAGCAGTGAATCCGTGGACTACAATGAGCAGTTCTTC
TRBV5-1,TRBJ2-1,.,TRBD2,CASGSGTSEEQFF,TGCGCCAGCGGATCGGGGACTAGCGAGGAGCAGTTCTTC
TRBV15,TRBJ1-3,once,.,CATSRGGVGNTIYF,TGTGCCACCAGCAGAGGGGGGGTTGGAAACACCATATATTTT
TRBV9,TRBJ1-2,.,TRBD1,CASSVGGQGARSYGYTF,TGTGCCAGCAGCGTAGGGGGACAGGGGGCGAGAAGCTATGGCTACACCTTC
TRBV6-5,TRBJ2-1,.,TRBD1,CASRETQGLGEQFF,TGTGCCAGCAGGGAGACACAGGGGCTGGGTGAGCAGTTCTTC
TRBV7-9,TRBJ2-7,.,.,CASSLGVFSYEQYF,TGTGCCAGCAGCTTAGGGGTCTTTTCCTACGAGCAGTACTTC
TRBV5-1,TRBJ2-1,.,TRBD1,CASSFPGQGFNEQFF,TGCGCCAGCAGCTTCCCGGGACAGGGGTTCAATGAGCAGTTCTTC
TRBV5-1,TRBJ2-7,few,TRBD1,CASSARQGARYEQYF,TGCGCCAGCAGCGCAAGACAGGGGGCGCGATACGAGCAGTACTTC
TRBV5-1,TRBJ1-2,few,.,CASSLGSNNYGYTF,TGCGCCAGCAGCTTGGGCTCTAATAACTATGGCTACACCTTC
TRBV28,TRBJ2-3,.,.,CASSFPESTDTQYF,TGTGCCAGCAGTTTCCCGGAGAGCACAGATACGCAGTATTTT
TRBV25-1,TRBJ2-7,.,.,CASSEAGFAYEQYF,TGTGCCAGCAGTGAAGCGGGGTTTGCCTACGAGCAGTACTTC
TRBV4-3,TRBJ2-7,.,.,CASSQVVESEQYF,TGCGCCAGCAGCCAAGTGGTTGAGAGCGAGCAGTACTTC
TRBV2,TRBJ2-3,few,.,CASSGTRSTDTQYF,TGTGCCAGCAGTGGAACGAGAAGCACAGATACGCAGTATTTT
TRBV5-6,TRBJ2-7,.,TRBD1,CASSLEGWAGGGYEQYF,TGTGCCAGCAGCTTGGAGGGTTGGGCAGGGGGCGGCTACGAGCAGTACTTC
TRBV27,TRBJ2-3,.,TRBD1,CASSLGGTGASQQYF,TGTGCCAGCAGTTTAGGCGGGACAGGGGCCAGTCAGCAGTATTTT
TRBV5-1,TRBJ2-1,.,.,CASSLVGRGDANEQFF,TGCGCCAGCAGCTTGGTGGGCAGGGGAGATGCAAATGAGCAGTTCTTC
TRBV7-2,TRBJ1-5,few,TRBD1,CASSSRGTALKHF,TGTGCCAGCAGCTCCCGCGGGACAGCGCTCAAACATTTT
TRBV10-3,TRBJ2-1,.,TRBD2,CAIRSQREGNNEQFF,TGTGCCATCAGAAGTCAGCGGGAGGGGAACAATGAGCAGTTCTTC